Shown below are 27 T cell receptor beta chains from a single sample sequenced in a study of blood T cell repertoires in COVID-19. Generated by immunoSEQ multiplex PCR, the TCRdb table keeps only in-frame clones and is missing some. The sample lists more than 300,000 clones, more than 85% seen once, with 3% to 5% in the top ten. The specimen sequenced was PBMCs or T cells enriched from blood (not recorded which). These receptor sequences come from a woman under 40 who had been exposed to COVID-19.

This clone was seen a handful of times. The chain uses TRBV25-1 and TRBJ1-2; a possible D gene is TRBD1 (5 bases). The CDR3 has 14 amino acids. Trimming removed 1 base from V and 9 bases from J, with 15 bases in between. Germline CDR1 is MGHDK and CDR2 is SYGVNS. The CDR3 DNA is TGTGCCAGCAGTGAATTGGGCAGGGTAGTAAGCTACACCTTC. This codes for CASSELGRVVSYTF.

The chain is built from TRBV10-3 and TRBJ1-2; 9 bases are shared with TRBD1. V trimming: 6 bases; J trimming: 4 bases; junction bases outside the gene matches: 9. CDR1 and CDR2 (germline): ENHRY, SYGVKD. CDR3 size: 15 residues. The CDR3 here is CAIRPTGGLSYGYTF. The CDR3 DNA reads TGTGCCATCAGGCCTACAGGGGGCTTGAGCTATGGCTACACCTTC.

The CDR3 sequence: CASTAWRGGQYEQFF. The CDR3 DNA follows: TGTGCCAGCACCGCCTGGCGGGGGGGCCAGTATGAGCAGTTCTTC. The chain uses TRBV27 and TRBJ2-1; TRBD2 agrees at 9 bases. CDR1 is MNHEY and CDR2 is SMNVEV in the germline V gene (reference sequence). The CDR3 consists of 15 residues. The junction had 12 bases not matched to a gene; V was cut back by 7 bases and J by 8 bases.

This clone was counted once. For the CDR3, the DNA is TGTGCCATCAGTGAGTCGGGACAGGGGAATCAGCCCCAGCATTTT. Residues: CAISESGQGNQPQHF. This sequence joins TRBV10-3 and TRBJ1-5; 10 bases line up with TRBD1. This CDR3 has 15 amino acids. Trimming at V came to 0 bases and at J to 4 bases, leaving 0 bases not matched to a gene. Germline CDR1 ENHRY, CDR2 SYGVKD.

V and J are TRBV2 and TRBJ1-5, with a tentative D call TRBD1 (5 bases). The CDR3 is made up of 14 amino acids. Trimming removed 4 bases at V and 6 bases at J, with 13 bases between. Germline V lookup: CDR1 SNHLY, CDR2 FYNNEI. The CDR3 DNA sequence: TGTGCCAGCAGTGGAAGCAGGGTCACTCAGCCCCAGCATTTT. Protein sequence: CASSGSRVTQPQHF.

This clone was detected once. The genes are TRBV6-2 or TRBV6-3 and TRBJ1-2; D gene unclear. Germline CDR1 MNHEY, CDR2 SVGEGT. Trimming left V 6 bases short and J 6 bases short, with 11 bases between. This CDR3 comprises 12 residues. The CDR3, as DNA: TGTGCCAGCAGCCCCCGCGGTCATGGCTACACCTTC. As protein: CASSPRGHGYTF.

The chain combines TRBV5-1 with TRBJ1-4, with 8 bases lining up with TRBD1. CDR3 size: 14 residues. Looked up from germline, CDR1 is SGHRS and CDR2 is YFSETQ. J was trimmed by 8 bases and V by 2 bases; bases with no gene match: 5. The DNA of the CDR3 is TGCGCCAGCAGCTTACAGGGGGTAGGCGAAAAACTGTTTTTT. The encoded protein is CASSLQGVGEKLFF.

The chain carries TRBV4-1 and TRBJ2-2, with D perhaps TRBD2 (6 bases). CDR1 and CDR2 (germline): MGHRA, YSYEKL. The CDR3 sequence is 17 residues long. V was cut by 0 bases and J by 0 bases, with 11 bases left in between. The CDR3 DNA follows: TGCGCCAGCAGCCAAGATCACCCGGGGGCGAACACCGGGGAGCTGTTTTTT. It encodes CASSQDHPGANTGELFF.

V gene TRBV19 combines with J gene TRBJ2-1, with TRBD2 matching over 10 bases. The trim removed 8 bases at V and 10 bases at J, leaving 14 bases unmatched. From germline, CDR1 is LNHDA and CDR2 SQIVND (reference sequence). This CDR3 has 15 amino acids. The CDR3 loop reads CASPTSGGALHEQFF. CDR3 bases: TGTGCCAGTCCTACGAGCGGGGGGGCCTTACACGAGCAGTTCTTC.

This rearrangement joins TRBV7-2 to TRBJ1-1; 7 nucleotides line up with TRBD1. V shed 4 bases, J shed 4 bases, and the junction held 3 bases outside the gene matches. The germline CDR1 and CDR2 sequences are SGHTA and FQGNSA. This CDR3 is 13 amino acids long. Here the CDR3 DNA reads TGTGCCAGCAGCTCATACAGGGGCACTGAAGCTTTCTTT. Its translation: CASSSYRGTEAFF. The full variable domain, in which reference TRBV7-2 and TRBJ1-1 provide the parts outside the CDR3, is GAGVSQSPSNKVTEKGKDVELRCDPISGHTALYWYRQSLGQGLEFLIYFQGNSAPDKSGLPSDRFSAERTGGSVSTLTIQRTQQEDSAVYLCASSSYRGTEAFFGQGTRLTVV.

V is TRBV2 and J is TRBJ2-2; 7 bases map to TRBD2. Germline trimming cut 6 bases from V and 0 bases from J; bases unmatched to any gene: 4. The germline V gene has CDR1 SNHLY and CDR2 FYNNEI. This CDR3 region has 15 residues. CDR3 coding DNA: TGTGCCAGCAGGGGAGGGGCTTCGAACACCGGGGAGCTGTTTTTT. It codes for CASRGGASNTGELFF.

This clone showed up just once. The chain carries TRBV3-1 (or the pseudogene TRBV3-2) and TRBJ1-6; D gene unclear. This CDR3 contains 14 residues. V lost 3 bases to trimming and J lost 2 bases, with 5 bases between them. Germline assignment: CDR1 LGHDT and CDR2 YNNKEL (reference sequence). CDR3: CASSHPTYNSPLHF. The CDR3 DNA reads as TGTGCCAGCAGCCACCCCACCTATAATTCACCCCTCCACTTT.

This chain uses TRBV11-1 with TRBJ2-1; TRBD2 matches at 11 bases. The CDR3 extends over 15 amino acids. Per germline, CDR1 SGHAT and CDR2 FQDESV (reference sequence). Unmatched junction bases numbered 5, after V lost 5 bases and J lost 5 bases. As DNA, the CDR3 is TGTGCCAGCAGCCAGGGACTAGCGGATAACAATGAGCAGTTCTTC. Translation gives CASSQGLADNNEQFF.

The CDR3 sequence is CASSARLRAGQTDTQYF. The CDR3 coding sequence is TGTGCCAGCAGCGCCCGTCTTCGAGCGGGGCAAACAGATACGCAGTATTTT. V gene TRBV9 combines with J gene TRBJ2-3; TRBD2 matches 7 bases. Germline V CDR1 and CDR2: SGDLS, YYNGEE. This CDR3 region has 17 residues. With 3 bases clipped from V and 3 bases from J, the junction kept 13 bases outside the gene matches.

This clone was seen only a few times. The J gene is TRBJ2-5, the V gene TRBV6-5; 7 nucleotides match TRBD2. After removal of 4 bases from V and 7 bases from J, the junction contained 9 bases not matched to a gene. This CDR3 region has 14 residues. Germline-derived CDR1 and CDR2 are MNHEY and SVGAGI. CDR3 sequence: CASSSRLGGRTQYF. The DNA of the CDR3 is TGTGCCAGCAGTTCTAGACTAGGCGGGAGGACCCAGTACTTC.

The rearrangement uses TRBV2 and TRBJ1-5, with D uncertain. CDR3 size: 13 residues. CDR1 SNHLY and CDR2 FYNNEI come from the germline V gene. The V end lost 6 bases, the J end lost 0 bases, and 6 bases lay between the germline ends. In nucleotides, the CDR3 is TGTGCCAGCAGATCAAATAGCAATCAGCCCCAGCATTTT. As protein: CASRSNSNQPQHF.

The chain is built from TRBV18 and TRBJ1-5, with TRBD1 matching 7 bases. The V gene end was trimmed by 3 bases and the J gene end by 3 bases; junction bases not matched to a gene: 5. Per germline, CDR1 KGHSH and CDR2 LQKENI. The CDR3 sequence is 15 residues long. CDR3 nucleotide sequence: TGTGCCAGCTCACCGACGACAGGGAACAATCAGCCCCAGCATTTT. Encoded protein: CASSPTTGNNQPQHF.

The rearrangement uses TRBV27 and TRBJ2-1, with 7 bases that match TRBD1. Germline V CDR1 and CDR2: MNHEY, SMNVEV (reference sequence). The V gene end was trimmed by 5 bases and the J gene end by 9 bases; junction bases not matched to a gene: 13. CDR3 length: 15 amino acids. CDR3 loop: CASSPHLTGQGEQFF. The CDR3 nucleotides are TGTGCCAGCAGTCCCCACCTGACAGGGCAGGGTGAGCAGTTCTTC.

This chain joins TRBV12-3 or TRBV12-4 and TRBJ2-7; D possibly corresponds to TRBD1 (6 bases). The ends were cut back, 5 bases at V and 3 bases at J, with 11 bases in the middle. This CDR3 has 13 amino acids. CDR3 DNA: TGTGCCAGCAGTCACGGGACATACTACGAGCAGTACTTC. Its protein is CASSHGTYYEQYF.

CDR3 residues: CASSYSGGAGNGELFF. The CDR3 region has the DNA TGCGCCAGCAGCTATAGCGGGGGGGCGGGTAACGGGGAGCTGTTTTTT. The rearrangement links TRBV4-1 to TRBJ2-2, with 11 bases matching TRBD2. Germline V CDR1 and CDR2: MGHRA, YSYEKL. CDR3 length: 16 residues. V dropped 5 bases and J dropped 7; count of bases not matched to a gene: 9.

V and J are TRBV9 and TRBJ1-2; D is unresolved. The CDR3 loop spans 16 amino acids. CDR1 is SGDLS, CDR2 YYNGEE, per germline. V lost 0 bases and J lost 7, with 19 bases in between. CDR3 DNA: TGTGCCAGCAGCGTAGGGGCAGCCACCTACCGGGGTGGCTACACCTTC. It yields the protein CASSVGAATYRGGYTF. Using reference TRBV9 and TRBJ1-2 for the parts outside the CDR3, the full variable domain is DSGVTQTPKHLITATGQRVTLRCSPRSGDLSVYWYQQSLDQGLQFLIQYYNGEERAKGNILERFSAQQFPDLHSELNLSSLELGDSALYFCASSVGAATYRGGYTFGSGTRLTVV.

The rearrangement links TRBV20-1 to TRBJ1-5, with D unclear. Trimming removed 3 bases at V and 0 bases at J, with 6 bases between. The CDR3 sequence is 13 residues long. Germline V gene sequence: CDR1 DFQATT, CDR2 SNEGSKA (reference sequence). As DNA, the CDR3 is TGCAGTGCTAGTTCAGATAGCAATCAGCCCCAGCATTTT. This sequence encodes CSASSDSNQPQHF.

V is TRBV20-1 and J is TRBJ2-3; 9 bases match TRBD2. Germline loops: CDR1 DFQATT, CDR2 SNEGSKA (reference sequence). With V trimmed by 3 bases and J by 0 bases, 4 bases remained unmatched. This CDR3 spans 15 amino acids. CDR3 amino acids: CSASWRGGSTDTQYF. The CDR3 region has the DNA TGCAGTGCTAGTTGGCGGGGGGGTAGCACAGATACGCAGTATTTT.

The V gene is TRBV5-5, the J gene TRBJ1-1; D uncertain. V was clipped by 4 bases and J by 0 bases, with 7 bases between them. The CDR3 is made up of 13 amino acids. CDR1 SGHKS and CDR2 YYEKEE come from the germline V gene (reference sequence). In nucleotides, the CDR3 is TGTGCCAGCAGCCTTACAATGAACACTGAAGCTTTCTTT. It translates to CASSLTMNTEAFF.

This clone has a handful of counts. The chain employs TRBV6-5 and TRBJ1-2; possible D gene TRBD1, 5 bases. Trimming took 4 bases from V and 7 from J, leaving 22 bases between them. Germline V gene lookup returns CDR1 MNHEY and CDR2 SVGAGI. CDR3 length: 16 residues. This CDR3 reads CASSFINLMDTGGYTF. The DNA of the CDR3 is TGTGCCAGCAGTTTCATCAACTTAATGGACACGGGTGGCTACACCTTC.

The chain carries TRBV7-2 and TRBJ1-1; tentative D call: TRBD1 (5 bases). Trimming stripped 3 bases from V and 4 bases from J, with 12 bases between. This CDR3 spans 14 amino acids. The germline gives CDR1 SGHTA, CDR2 FQGNSA. The CDR3 spells CASSLGLGGTEAFF. The CDR3 nucleotides are TGTGCCAGCAGCTTGGGCCTGGGGGGCACTGAAGCTTTCTTT. Looking up the rest from reference TRBV7-2 and TRBJ1-1 gives the full variable domain: GAGVSQSPSNKVTEKGKDVELRCDPISGHTALYWYRQSLGQGLEFLIYFQGNSAPDKSGLPSDRFSAERTGGSVSTLTIQRTQQEDSAVYLCASSLGLGGTEAFFGQGTRLTVV.

The chain employs TRBV7-2 and TRBJ1-1, with 7 positions matching TRBD1. After removal of 0 bases from V and 0 bases from J, the junction contained 1 base not matched to a gene. CDR1 is SGHTA, CDR2 FQGNSA, per germline. This CDR3 has 15 residues. The CDR3: CASSLATGVNTEAFF. CDR3 coding DNA: TGTGCCAGCAGCTTAGCCACAGGGGTGAACACTGAAGCTTTCTTT.